What follows is one T cell receptor (beta chain) and its context. Per the germline V gene, CDR1 is LGHDT and CDR2 is YNNKEL (reference sequence). The V and J ends lost 4 bases and 6 bases, in that order; junction bases with no gene match: 9. The CDR3 has 16 amino acids. The data were obtained in a study of blood T cell repertoires in COVID-19. About the research overall: Sources were T cells, B-cell-depleted T cells, or PBMCs; the material itself was cDNA or gDNA.

This table comes from immunoSEQ multiplex PCR, and its TCRdb copy is limited to in-frame clones, with some not included. This sample yields roughly 150,000 clones, of which around 87% are seen a single time; approximately 6.5% belongs to the top ten. Sequenced input: peripheral blood. The TCR originated in a man older than 75 with acute or convalescent COVID-19. This chain uses TRBV3-1 (or the pseudogene TRBV3-2) with TRBJ1-2, with 12 positions matching TRBD1. This CDR3 is CASSPSPGQGANGYTF. The CDR3 DNA follows: TGTGCCAGCAGCCCTTCGCCGGGACAGGGGGCGAATGGCTACACCTTC.